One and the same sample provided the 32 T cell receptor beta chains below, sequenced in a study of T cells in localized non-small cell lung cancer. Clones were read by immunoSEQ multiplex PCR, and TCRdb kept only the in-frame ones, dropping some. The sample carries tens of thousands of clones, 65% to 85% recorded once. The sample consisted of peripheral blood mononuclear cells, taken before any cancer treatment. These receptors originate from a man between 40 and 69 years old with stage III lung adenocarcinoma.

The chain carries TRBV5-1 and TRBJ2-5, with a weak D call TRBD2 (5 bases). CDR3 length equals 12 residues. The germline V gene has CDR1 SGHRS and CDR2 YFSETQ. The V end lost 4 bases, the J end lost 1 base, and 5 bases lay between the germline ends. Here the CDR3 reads CASSEGQETQYF. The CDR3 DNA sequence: TGCGCCAGCAGCGAGGGCCAAGAGACCCAGTACTTC. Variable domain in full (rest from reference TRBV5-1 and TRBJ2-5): KAGVTQTPRYLIKTRGQQVTLSCSPISGHRSVSWYQQTPGQGLQFLFEYFSETQRNKGNFPGRFSGRQFSNSRSEMNVSTLELGDSALYLCASSEGQETQYFGPGTRLLVL.

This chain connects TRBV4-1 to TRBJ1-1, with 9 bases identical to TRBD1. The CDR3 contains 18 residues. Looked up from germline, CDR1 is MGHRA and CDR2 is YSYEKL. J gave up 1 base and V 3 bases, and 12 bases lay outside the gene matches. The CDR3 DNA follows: TGCGCCAGCAGCCACATACCGGGACAGGGCCCTAAGAACACTGAAGCTTTCTTT. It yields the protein CASSHIPGQGPKNTEAFF.

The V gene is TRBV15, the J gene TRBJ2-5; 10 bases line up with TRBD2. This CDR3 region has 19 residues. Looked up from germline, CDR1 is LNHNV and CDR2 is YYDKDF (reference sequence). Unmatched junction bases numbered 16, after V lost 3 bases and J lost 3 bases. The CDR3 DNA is TGTGCCACCAGCAGGATTGCCGGGCTAGCGGGAGCCCTCGAAGAGACCCAGTACTTC. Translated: CATSRIAGLAGALEETQYF.

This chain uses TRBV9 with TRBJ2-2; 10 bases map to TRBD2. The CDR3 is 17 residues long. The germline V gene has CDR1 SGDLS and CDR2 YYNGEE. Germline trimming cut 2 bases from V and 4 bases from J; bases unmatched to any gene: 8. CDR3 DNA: TGTGCCAGCAGCGTCCAGCGGGAGGGCCACGGCACCGGGGAGCTGTTTTTT. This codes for CASSVQREGHGTGELFF. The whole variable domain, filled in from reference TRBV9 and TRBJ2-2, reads DSGVTQTPKHLITATGQRVTLRCSPRSGDLSVYWYQQSLDQGLQFLIQYYNGEERAKGNILERFSAQQFPDLHSELNLSSLELGDSALYFCASSVQREGHGTGELFFGEGSRLTVL.

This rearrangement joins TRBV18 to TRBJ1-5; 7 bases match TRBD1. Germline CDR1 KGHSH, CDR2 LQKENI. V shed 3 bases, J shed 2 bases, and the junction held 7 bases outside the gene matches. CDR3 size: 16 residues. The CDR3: CASSPRGQVGNQPQHF. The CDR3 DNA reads TGTGCCAGCTCACCCAGAGGACAGGTCGGCAATCAGCCCCAGCATTTT.

The CDR3: CASSTGAYNSPLHF. CDR3 sequence (DNA): TGTGCCAGCAGTACAGGTGCCTATAATTCACCCCTCCACTTT. The chain carries TRBV6-5 and TRBJ1-6; D is possibly TRBD1 (5 bases). Germline CDR1 MNHEY, CDR2 SVGAGI. With 5 bases removed from V and 2 bases from J, the gap between germline ends came to 7 bases. CDR3 length: 14 residues.

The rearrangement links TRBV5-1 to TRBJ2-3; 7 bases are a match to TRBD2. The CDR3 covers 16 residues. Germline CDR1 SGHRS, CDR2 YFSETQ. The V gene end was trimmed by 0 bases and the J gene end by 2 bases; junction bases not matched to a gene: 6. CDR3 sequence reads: CASSLAGGGATDTQYF. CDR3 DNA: TGCGCCAGCAGCTTGGCCGGCGGGGGTGCCACAGATACGCAGTATTTT.

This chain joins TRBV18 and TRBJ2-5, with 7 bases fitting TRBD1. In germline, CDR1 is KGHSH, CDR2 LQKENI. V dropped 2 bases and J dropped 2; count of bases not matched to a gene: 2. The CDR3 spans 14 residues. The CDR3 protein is CASSPLDRQETQYF. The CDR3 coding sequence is TGTGCCAGCTCACCATTGGACAGGCAAGAGACCCAGTACTTC.

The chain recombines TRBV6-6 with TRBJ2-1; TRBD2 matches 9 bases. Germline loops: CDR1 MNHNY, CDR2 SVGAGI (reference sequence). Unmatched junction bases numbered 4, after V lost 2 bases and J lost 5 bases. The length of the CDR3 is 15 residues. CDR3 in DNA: TGTGCCAGCAGTTACGTAGCGGGGGCCGACAATGAGCAGTTCTTC. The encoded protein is CASSYVAGADNEQFF.

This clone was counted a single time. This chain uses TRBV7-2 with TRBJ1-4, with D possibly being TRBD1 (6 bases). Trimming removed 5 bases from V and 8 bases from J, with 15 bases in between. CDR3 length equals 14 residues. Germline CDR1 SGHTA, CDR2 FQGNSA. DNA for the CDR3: TGTGCCAGCAGCCCAAACAGGGTAGGGGAAAAACTGTTTTTT. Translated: CASSPNRVGEKLFF.

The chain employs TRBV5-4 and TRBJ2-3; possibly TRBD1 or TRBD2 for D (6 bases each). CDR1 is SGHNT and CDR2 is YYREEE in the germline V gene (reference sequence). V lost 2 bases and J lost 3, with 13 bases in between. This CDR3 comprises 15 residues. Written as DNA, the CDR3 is TGTGCCAGCAGCTTCGCAAGGGGGGTGACAGATACGCAGTATTTT. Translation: CASSFARGVTDTQYF.

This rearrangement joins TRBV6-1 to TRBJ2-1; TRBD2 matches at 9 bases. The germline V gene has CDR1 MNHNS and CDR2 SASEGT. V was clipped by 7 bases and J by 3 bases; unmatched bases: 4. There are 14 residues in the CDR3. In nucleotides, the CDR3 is TGTGCCAGCAAAGCGGGAGGCCTCTACAATGAGCAGTTCTTC. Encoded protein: CASKAGGLYNEQFF.

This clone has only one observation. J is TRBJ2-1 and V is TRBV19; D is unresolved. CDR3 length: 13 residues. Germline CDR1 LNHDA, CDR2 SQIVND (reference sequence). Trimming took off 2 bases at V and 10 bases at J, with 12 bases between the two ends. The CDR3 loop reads CASSIRSGWEQFF. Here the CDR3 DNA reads TGTGCCAGTAGTATAAGGTCCGGATGGGAGCAGTTCTTC.

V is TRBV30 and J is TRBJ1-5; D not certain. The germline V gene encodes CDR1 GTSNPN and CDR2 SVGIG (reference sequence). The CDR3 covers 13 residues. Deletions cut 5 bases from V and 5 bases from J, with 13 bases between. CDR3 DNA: TGTGCCTGGTCCGAAGGTGATTATCAGCCCCAGCATTTT. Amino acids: CAWSEGDYQPQHF. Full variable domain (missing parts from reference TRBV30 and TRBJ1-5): SQTIHQWPATLVQPVGSPLSLECTVEGTSNPNLYWYRQAAGRGLQLLFYSVGIGQISSEVPQNLSASRPQDRQFILSSKKLLLSDSGFYLCAWSEGDYQPQHFGDGTRLSIL.

CDR3 DNA: TGTGCCAGCAGCTTGTTACTTAACACTGAAGCTTTCTTT. It encodes CASSLLLNTEAFF. The J gene is TRBJ1-1, the V gene TRBV11-2; no reliable D call. Per germline, CDR1 SGHAT and CDR2 FQNNGV. V was shortened by 3 bases and J by 2 bases, with 7 bases between the two germline ends. The CDR3 runs to 13 residues.

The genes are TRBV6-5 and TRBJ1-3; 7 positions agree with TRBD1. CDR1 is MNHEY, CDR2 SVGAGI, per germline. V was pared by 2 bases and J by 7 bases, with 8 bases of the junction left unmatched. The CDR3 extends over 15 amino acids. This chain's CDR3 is CASSYTRQGTNTIYF. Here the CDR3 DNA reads TGTGCCAGCAGTTACACTCGACAGGGTACTAACACCATATATTTT.

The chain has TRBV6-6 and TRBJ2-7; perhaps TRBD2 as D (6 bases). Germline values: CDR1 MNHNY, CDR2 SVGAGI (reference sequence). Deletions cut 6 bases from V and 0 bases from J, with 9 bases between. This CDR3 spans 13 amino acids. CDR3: CASRAGSSYEQYF. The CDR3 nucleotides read TGTGCCAGCAGAGCCGGGAGCTCCTACGAGCAGTACTTC.

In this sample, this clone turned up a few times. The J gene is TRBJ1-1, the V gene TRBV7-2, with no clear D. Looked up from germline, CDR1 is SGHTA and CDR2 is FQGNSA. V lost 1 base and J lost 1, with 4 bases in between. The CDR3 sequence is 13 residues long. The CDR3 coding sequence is TGTGCCAGCAGCTTAGAGGCGAACACTGAAGCTTTCTTT. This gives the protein CASSLEANTEAFF. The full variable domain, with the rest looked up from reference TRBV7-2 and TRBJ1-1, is GAGVSQSPSNKVTEKGKDVELRCDPISGHTALYWYRQSLGQGLEFLIYFQGNSAPDKSGLPSDRFSAERTGGSVSTLTIQRTQQEDSAVYLCASSLEANTEAFFGQGTRLTVV.

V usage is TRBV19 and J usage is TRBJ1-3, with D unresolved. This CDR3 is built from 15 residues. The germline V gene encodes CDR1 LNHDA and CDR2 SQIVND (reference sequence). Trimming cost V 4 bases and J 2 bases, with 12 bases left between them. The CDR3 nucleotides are TGTGCCAGTAGTACCCAGACAAGGGCTGGAAACACCATATATTTT. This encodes CASSTQTRAGNTIYF.

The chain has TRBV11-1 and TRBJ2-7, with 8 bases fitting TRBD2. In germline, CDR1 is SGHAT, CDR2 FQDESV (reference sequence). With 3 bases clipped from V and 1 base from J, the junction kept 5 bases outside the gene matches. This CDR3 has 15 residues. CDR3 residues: CASSFLAGASYEQYF. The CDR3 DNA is TGTGCCAGCAGCTTCCTAGCGGGTGCTTCCTACGAGCAGTACTTC. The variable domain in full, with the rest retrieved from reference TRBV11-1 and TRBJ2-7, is EAEVAQSPRYKITEKSQAVAFWCDPISGHATLYWYRQILGQGPELLVQFQDESVVDDSQLPKDRFSAERLKGVDSTLKIQPAELGDSAMYLCASSFLAGASYEQYFGPGTRLTVT.

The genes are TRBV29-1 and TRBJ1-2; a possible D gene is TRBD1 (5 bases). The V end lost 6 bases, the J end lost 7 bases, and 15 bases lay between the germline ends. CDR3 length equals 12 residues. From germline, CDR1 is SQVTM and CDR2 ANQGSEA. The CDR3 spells CSVSDTLRGYTF. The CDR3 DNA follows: TGCAGCGTCTCGGACACGCTGCGTGGCTACACCTTC.

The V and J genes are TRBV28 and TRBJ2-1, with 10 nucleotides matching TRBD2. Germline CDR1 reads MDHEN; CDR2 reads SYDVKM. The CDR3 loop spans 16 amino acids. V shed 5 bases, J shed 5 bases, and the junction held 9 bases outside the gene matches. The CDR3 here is CASSPRTSGSNNEQFF. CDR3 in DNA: TGTGCCAGCAGTCCGAGGACTAGCGGTTCTAACAATGAGCAGTTCTTC.

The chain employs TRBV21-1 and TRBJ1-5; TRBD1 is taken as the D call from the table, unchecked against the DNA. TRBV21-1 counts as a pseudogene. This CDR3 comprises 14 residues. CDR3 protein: CASSSKEGAQPQHF. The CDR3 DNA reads TGTGCCAGCAGCTCGAAGGAGGGGGCGCAGCCCCAGCATTTT.

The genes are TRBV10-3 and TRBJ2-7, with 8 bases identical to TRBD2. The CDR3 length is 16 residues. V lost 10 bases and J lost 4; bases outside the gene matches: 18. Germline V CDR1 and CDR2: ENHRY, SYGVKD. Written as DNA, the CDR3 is TGTGCCACGTCCTCAAAGGGGAGCGGGAGTGGTTACGAGCAGTACTTC. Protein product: CATSSKGSGSGYEQYF.

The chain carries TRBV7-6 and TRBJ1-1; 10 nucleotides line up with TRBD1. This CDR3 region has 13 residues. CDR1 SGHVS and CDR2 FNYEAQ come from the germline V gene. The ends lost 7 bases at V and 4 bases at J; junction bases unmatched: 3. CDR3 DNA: TGTGCCAGCATGAGGGACAGGGGCACTGAAGCTTTCTTT. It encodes CASMRDRGTEAFF.

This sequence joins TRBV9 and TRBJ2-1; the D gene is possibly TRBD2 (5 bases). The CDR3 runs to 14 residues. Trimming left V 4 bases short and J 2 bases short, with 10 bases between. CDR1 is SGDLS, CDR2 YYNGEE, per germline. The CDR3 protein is CASSLAEAYNEQFF. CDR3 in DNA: TGTGCCAGCAGCCTGGCGGAGGCCTACAATGAGCAGTTCTTC.

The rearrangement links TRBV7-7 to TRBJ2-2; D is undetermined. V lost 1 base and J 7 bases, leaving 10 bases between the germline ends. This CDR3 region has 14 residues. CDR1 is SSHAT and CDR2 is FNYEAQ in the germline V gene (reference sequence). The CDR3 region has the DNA TGTGCCAGCAGCTTAGATATAACGGGCGGGGAGCTGTTTTTT. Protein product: CASSLDITGGELFF.

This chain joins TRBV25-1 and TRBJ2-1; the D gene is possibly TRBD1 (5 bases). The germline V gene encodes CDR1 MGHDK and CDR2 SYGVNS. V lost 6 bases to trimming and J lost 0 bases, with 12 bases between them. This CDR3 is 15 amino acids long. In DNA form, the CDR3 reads TGTGCCAGCAGCCGGAGACAGAGCTCCTACAATGAGCAGTTCTTC. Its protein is CASSRRQSSYNEQFF.

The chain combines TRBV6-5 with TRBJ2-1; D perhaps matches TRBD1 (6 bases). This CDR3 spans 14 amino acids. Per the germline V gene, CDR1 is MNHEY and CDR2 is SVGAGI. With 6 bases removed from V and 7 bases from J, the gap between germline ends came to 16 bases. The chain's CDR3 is CASRRDRWANEQFF. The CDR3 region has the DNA TGTGCCAGCAGACGAGACAGGTGGGCAAATGAGCAGTTCTTC.

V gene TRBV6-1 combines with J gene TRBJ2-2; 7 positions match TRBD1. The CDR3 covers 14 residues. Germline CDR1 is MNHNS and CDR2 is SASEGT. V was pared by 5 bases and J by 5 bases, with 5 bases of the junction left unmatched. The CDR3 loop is CASSFQGETGELFF. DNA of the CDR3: TGTGCCAGCAGTTTCCAGGGGGAGACCGGGGAGCTGTTTTTT.

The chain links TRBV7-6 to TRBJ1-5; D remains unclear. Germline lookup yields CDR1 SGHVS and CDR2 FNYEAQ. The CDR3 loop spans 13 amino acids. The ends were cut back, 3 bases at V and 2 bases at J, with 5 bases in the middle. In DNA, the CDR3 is TGTGCCAGCAGCTTCGAGGGCAATCAGCCCCAGCATTTT. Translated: CASSFEGNQPQHF.

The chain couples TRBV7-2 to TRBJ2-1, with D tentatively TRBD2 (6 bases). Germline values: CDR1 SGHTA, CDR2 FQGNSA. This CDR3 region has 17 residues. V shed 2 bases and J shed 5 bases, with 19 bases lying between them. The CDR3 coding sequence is TGTGCCAGCAGCTTATCGACCCCCCAGCGGGCCGACAATGAGCAGTTCTTC. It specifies CASSLSTPQRADNEQFF. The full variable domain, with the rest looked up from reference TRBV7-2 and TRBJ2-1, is GAGVSQSPSNKVTEKGKDVELRCDPISGHTALYWYRQSLGQGLEFLIYFQGNSAPDKSGLPSDRFSAERTGGSVSTLTIQRTQQEDSAVYLCASSLSTPQRADNEQFFGPGTRLTVL.